The 17 T cell receptor beta chains presented below share a single source sample, sequenced in a study of blood T cell repertoires in COVID-19. The data were produced by immunoSEQ multiplex PCR, yet TCRdb's version contains in-frame clones alone and is incomplete. Here the sample spans around 130,000 clones, roughly 80% being singletons. Material: peripheral blood. The receptor set was obtained from a human donor in a cohort sampled during active COVID-19.

In regard to this clone: A single base separates this from a much larger clone, so it may be a read error. Additional DNA sequences in this sample encode the identical CDR3. V usage is TRBV4-1 and J usage is TRBJ2-7; 14 bases agree with TRBD2. Germline lookup yields CDR1 MGHRA and CDR2 YSYEKL. This CDR3 spans 16 amino acids. Trimming took 9 bases from V and 6 from J; bases not matched to a gene: 13. The CDR3 coding sequence is TGCGCCAGTAGCACTTCGGGACTAGCGGGAGTGGTCGAGCAGTACTTC. As protein: CASSTSGLAGVVEQYF.

A single count supports this clone. The V call is TRBV7-2, the J call TRBJ2-7; 7 positions match TRBD1. Germline trimming cut 0 bases from V and 3 bases from J; bases unmatched to any gene: 5. Germline values: CDR1 SGHTA, CDR2 FQGNSA. This CDR3 has 15 residues. The CDR3 nucleotides are TGTGCCAGCAGCTTAGCGGGAACAGGGGACTACGAGCAGTACTTC. Its translation: CASSLAGTGDYEQYF.

V is TRBV7-6 and J is TRBJ2-7; TRBD1 agrees at 9 bases. This CDR3 region has 14 residues. Per germline, CDR1 SGHVS and CDR2 FNYEAQ. The ends lost 1 base at V and 4 bases at J; junction bases unmatched: 2. The CDR3 loop is CASSLEDRGYEQYF. CDR3 bases: TGTGCCAGCAGCTTAGAGGACAGGGGTTACGAGCAGTACTTC. Combining the CDR3 with reference TRBV7-6 and TRBJ2-7 gives the whole variable domain GAGVSQSPRYKVTKRGQDVALRCDPISGHVSLYWYRQALGQGPEFLTYFNYEAQQDKSGLPNDRFSAERPEGSISTLTIQRTEQRDSAMYRCASSLEDRGYEQYFGPGTRLTVT.

V is TRBV7-8 and J is TRBJ1-6; the match to TRBD1 covers 7 bases. V shed 8 bases, J shed 6 bases, and the junction held 10 bases outside the gene matches. This CDR3 has 15 amino acids. The germline V gene has CDR1 SGHVS and CDR2 FQNEAQ. Written as DNA, the CDR3 is TGTGCCAGCGCGCCCGAGGGGGCGCTTAATTCACCCCTCCACTTT. Encoded protein: CASAPEGALNSPLHF.

V and J are TRBV13 and TRBJ2-7; 7 bases are a match to TRBD1. The CDR3 covers 15 residues. J lost 8 bases, V lost 0 bases, and 10 bases had no gene match. The V gene's germline CDR1 is PRHDT and CDR2 FYEKMQ (reference sequence). CDR3 in DNA: TGTGCCAGCAGCTTAGGCCAACAGACAGGGAGTCAGCAGTACTTC. It specifies CASSLGQQTGSQQYF. Full variable domain (missing parts from reference TRBV13 and TRBJ2-7): AAGVIQSPRHLIKEKRETATLKCYPIPRHDTVYWYQQGPGQDPQFLISFYEKMQSDKGSIPDRFSAQQFSDYHSELNMSSLELGDSALYFCASSLGQQTGSQQYFGPGTRLTVT.

CDR3 nucleotide sequence: TGTGCCAGCAGGGGCAGTAGGTGGGTTTGGACTGAAGCTTTCTTT. Its translation is CASRGSRWVWTEAFF. This chain joins TRBV6-5 and TRBJ1-1; D gene uncertain. Per the germline V gene, CDR1 is MNHEY and CDR2 is SVGAGI. V lost 6 bases and J 5 bases, leaving 19 bases between the germline ends. CDR3 length: 15 residues.

The chain links TRBV30 to TRBJ2-7, with D perhaps matching TRBD2 (5 bases). Between the trimmed V and J ends, which lost 3 bases and 5 bases, there was a span of 8 bases. Germline V CDR1 and CDR2: GTSNPN, SVGIG (reference sequence). This CDR3 comprises 11 residues. CDR3 nucleotide sequence: TGTGCCTGGAGCTACGGGGACGAGCAGTACTTC. It yields the protein CAWSYGDEQYF.

The chain is built from TRBV28 and TRBJ2-7; TRBD2 matches at 13 bases. After removal of 2 bases from V and 3 bases from J, the junction contained 16 bases not matched to a gene. Germline values: CDR1 MDHEN, CDR2 SYDVKM. CDR3 length: 20 residues. The CDR3, as DNA: TGTGCCAGCAGTTTAATAGCGGCAATAGGGACTAGCGGGGCATTCTACGAGCAGTACTTC. Protein product: CASSLIAAIGTSGAFYEQYF.

The gene calls are TRBV6-1 and TRBJ2-7; possibly TRBD2 for D (6 bases). Per the germline V gene, CDR1 is MNHNS and CDR2 is SASEGT. The germline V and J ends were trimmed by 3 bases and 4 bases, with 19 bases remaining between them. The CDR3 consists of 16 residues. The CDR3 spells CASSEGRARGRYEQYF. The CDR3 DNA is TGTGCCAGCAGTGAGGGGCGCGCACGGGGGAGGTACGAGCAGTACTTC.

The rearrangement uses TRBV19 and TRBJ1-1; D is uncertain. This CDR3 spans 12 amino acids. V dropped 1 base and J dropped 8 bases, with 8 bases sitting between them. Germline CDR1 reads LNHDA; CDR2 reads SQIVND (reference sequence). This CDR3 reads CASSIGTVEAFF. For the CDR3, the DNA is TGTGCCAGTAGTATAGGTACGGTCGAAGCTTTCTTT.

This clone was seen a single time. V is TRBV10-3 and J is TRBJ1-2; 11 bases line up with TRBD1. Germline V CDR1 and CDR2: ENHRY, SYGVKD. CDR3 length: 15 amino acids. With V trimmed by 11 bases and J by 3 bases, 11 bases remained unmatched. The CDR3 reads CAVQLRDRGDYGYTF. In DNA form, the CDR3 reads TGTGCCGTCCAACTTCGGGACAGGGGGGACTATGGCTACACCTTC.

This rearrangement joins TRBV5-4 to TRBJ1-1; unclear D gene. Germline V gives CDR1 SGHNT, CDR2 YYREEE (reference sequence). Trimming cost V 1 base and J 7 bases, with 14 bases left between them. The CDR3 sequence is 14 residues long. The CDR3 protein is CASSLSPREYEAFF. Written as DNA, the CDR3 is TGTGCCAGCAGCTTGAGCCCCCGAGAGTATGAAGCTTTCTTT.

This chain connects TRBV5-3 to TRBJ1-5; D remains ambiguous. TRBV5-3 is an ORF, with its function uncertain. The V end was cut by 5 bases, the J end by 2 bases, with 14 bases between. CDR3 length: 15 amino acids. CDR3 sequence: CARRCPPEGNQPQHF. For the CDR3, the DNA is TGTGCCAGAAGATGTCCCCCCGAGGGCAATCAGCCCCAGCATTTT.

The chain joins TRBV5-1 to TRBJ1-1; perhaps TRBD1 as D (6 bases). With 0 bases removed from V and 1 base from J, the gap between germline ends came to 10 bases. CDR1 is SGHRS and CDR2 is YFSETQ in the germline V gene. The CDR3 is 15 amino acids. The CDR3 region is CASSLAGGRNTEAFF. CDR3 DNA sequence: TGCGCCAGCAGCTTGGCCGGGGGGCGGAACACTGAAGCTTTCTTT.

The chain combines TRBV5-6 with TRBJ2-7; 11 bases line up with TRBD1. Germline CDR1 SGHDT, CDR2 YYEEEE. Trimming removed 4 bases from V and 1 base from J; junction bases left unmatched: 4. This CDR3 contains 15 residues. The CDR3 nucleotides read TGTGCCAGCAGCATGGACAGGGGGCTATCCTACGAGCAGTACTTC. This encodes CASSMDRGLSYEQYF.

CDR3: CASSALEGMNTEAFF. The CDR3 DNA follows: TGTGCCAGCAGCGCACTGGAGGGGATGAACACTGAAGCTTTCTTT. The rearrangement joins TRBV9 to TRBJ1-1; perhaps TRBD1 as D (5 bases). V dropped 3 bases and J dropped 0 bases, with 12 bases sitting between them. The CDR3 covers 15 residues. Looked up from germline, CDR1 is SGDLS and CDR2 is YYNGEE.

V and J are TRBV13 and TRBJ2-7; perhaps TRBD2 as D (6 bases). Germline CDR1 and CDR2: PRHDT and FYEKMQ (reference sequence). Trimming removed 4 bases from V and 2 bases from J, with 15 bases in between. This CDR3 contains 15 residues. The DNA for the CDR3 is TGTGCCAGCAGCTCCGCCGGGACTTCCCCCTACGAGCAGTACTTC. Encoded protein: CASSSAGTSPYEQYF.